The rows below give T cell receptor beta chains drawn from one sample of a study of T cells in Graves' hyperthyroidism and ophthalmopathy. TCRdb re-called the multiplex PCR reads with MiXCR, one entry per CDR3 protein. Among roughly 710,000 distinct CDR3 sequences listed, about 35% were seen once. Input material: blood. The receptors here all came from a woman aged 35 to 49 with Graves' hyperthyroidism. Each CDR3 is given with its conserved first and last residue. A D gene is named only where the DNA matches it firmly. Expanded clones are given a class, and other clones once, few, many or no size at all.

j_gene,d_gene,v_gene,abundance,CDR3nt,CDR3aa
TRBJ2-3,TRBD2,TRBV25-1,.,TGTGCCAGCAGTGGACTAGCGGCCCACGTGGATACGCAGTATTTT,CASSGLAAHVDTQYF
TRBJ1-1,.,TRBV5-1,few,TGCGCCAGCAGCTTGGATGGGGGGGCCTACACTGAAGCTTTCTTT,CASSLDGGAYTEAFF
TRBJ1-6,.,TRBV30,.,TGTGCCTGGGGTCCGAGGGACAAAAATTCACCCCTCCACTTT,CAWGPRDKNSPLHF
TRBJ1-5,.,TRBV20-1,many,TGCAGTGCTAGAGATGCCAGTTATCAGCCCCAGCATTTT,CSARDASYQPQHF
TRBJ2-7,TRBD1,TRBV5-1,.,TGCGCCAGCAAGGTCGGGACAGGGACCTACGAGCAGTACTTC,CASKVGTGTYEQYF
TRBJ1-4,.,TRBV15,many,TGTGCCACCAGCAGAGATCGACAAGGGGAAAAACTGTTTTTT,CATSRDRQGEKLFF
TRBJ2-7,TRBD1,TRBV29-1,.,TGCAGCGTCAAGCCGGGACAGGGGTTCGAGCAGTACTTC,CSVKPGQGFEQYF
TRBJ1-3,.,TRBV15,many,TGTGCCACCAGCGCCGACGAGGGGAACACCATATATTTT,CATSADEGNTIYF
TRBJ1-5,TRBD1,TRBV28,few,TGTGCCAGCAGTGTACCTGACAGGGAGGGTCAGCCCCAGCATTTT,CASSVPDREGQPQHF
TRBJ1-2,TRBD1,TRBV7-9,.,TGTGCCAGCAGCTTTGGGGACAGAACTCTCAACTATGGCTACACCTTC,CASSFGDRTLNYGYTF
TRBJ1-5,TRBD1,TRBV10-2,many,TGCGCCAGCAGACAACAGGGGCTCAATAGCAATCAGCCCCAGCATTTT,CASRQQGLNSNQPQHF
TRBJ1-6,.,TRBV5-8,.,TGCGCCAGCAGCTTGGCCGCCGCAGCGGGGAGTTCACCCCTCCACTTT,CASSLAAAAGSSPLHF
TRBJ2-5,TRBD1,TRBV29-1,many,TGCAGCGCTCAGGACAGGGTAGCGAAGACCCAGTACTTC,CSAQDRVAKTQYF
TRBJ1-3,.,TRBV13,few,TGTGCCAGCAGCTTAATAATAGGATCAAGTCGTCGAAACACCATATATTTT,CASSLIIGSSRRNTIYF
TRBJ2-5,TRBD2,TRBV7-3,many,TGTGCCAGCAGTCCTACTAGCGGGAGAGGCGGAGAGACCCAGTACTTC,CASSPTSGRGGETQYF
TRBJ1-4,.,TRBV6-4,.,TGTGCCAGCAGTGACAACACCGGGAGGACAGCAACAAATGAAAAACTGTTTTTT,CASSDNTGRTATNEKLFF
TRBJ2-6,.,TRBV24-1,.,TGTGCCACCAGTGGTCAGGCCGGGACAGGGGCCAACGTCCTGACTTTC,CATSGQAGTGANVLTF
TRBJ1-4,TRBD1,TRBV24-1,many,TGTGCCACCAGTGATTTGCGGGGACAGCTGTTTTTT,CATSDLRGQLFF
TRBJ1-1,.,TRBV7-2,few,TGTGCCAGCAGTTGGGTCCCGGATAACACTGAAGCTTTCTTT,CASSWVPDNTEAFF
TRBJ2-5,.,TRBV6-5,few,TGTGCCAGCAGTTACTCTATTGGGCGGGCCCAAGAGACCCAGTACTTC,CASSYSIGRAQETQYF
TRBJ2-7,.,TRBV10-1,.,TGCGCCAGCAGTGAATTCGGGGGGCACGAGCAGTACTTC,CASSEFGGHEQYF
TRBJ1-5,TRBD1,TRBV6-6,many,TGTGCCAGCAGGGACAGGGGACAACCTTATAGCAATCAGCCCCAGCATTTT,CASRDRGQPYSNQPQHF
TRBJ2-7,TRBD1,TRBV4-3,.,TGCGCCAGCAGCCAAGGAGTCTTCGGGACAGCCCCATACGAGCAGTACTTC,CASSQGVFGTAPYEQYF
TRBJ1-1,TRBD1,TRBV5-1,many,TGCGCCAGCAGACCGACCGGGACAGGGCCGAACACTGAAGCTTTCTTT,CASRPTGTGPNTEAFF
TRBJ1-1,.,TRBV10-3,.,TGTGCCCCTTGGCGCCGGGATGTGAACACTGAAGCTTTCTTT,CAPWRRDVNTEAFF
TRBJ2-7,.,TRBV7-9,many,TGTGCCAGCGGGGCAAGCGGGCGTCCTTACGAGCAGTACTTC,CASGASGRPYEQYF
TRBJ1-2,.,TRBV14,many,TGTGCCAGCAGCCAAGAAGAAGGTCGGAGAGGGTTAGGCTACACCTTC,CASSQEEGRRGLGYTF
TRBJ1-2,.,TRBV19,few,TGTGCCAGTATGAGGACAATTGGCCCCTATGGCTACACCTTC,CASMRTIGPYGYTF
TRBJ1-6,.,TRBV27,few,TGTGCCAGCGGTTTGGGGCCGCCTAATTCACCCCTCCACTTT,CASGLGPPNSPLHF
TRBJ2-7,TRBD1,TRBV20-1,many,TGCAGTGCTCCGCCCCGGGACAGGGGGTCCTACGAGCAGTACTTC,CSAPPRDRGSYEQYF
TRBJ1-1,TRBD1,TRBV2,many,TGTGCCAGCAGTTGGGACAGGATGGCTTTCTTT,CASSWDRMAFF
TRBJ1-1,.,TRBV29-1,.,TGCAGCGGTAAGGGGGACGGCACTGAAGCTTTCTTT,CSGKGDGTEAFF